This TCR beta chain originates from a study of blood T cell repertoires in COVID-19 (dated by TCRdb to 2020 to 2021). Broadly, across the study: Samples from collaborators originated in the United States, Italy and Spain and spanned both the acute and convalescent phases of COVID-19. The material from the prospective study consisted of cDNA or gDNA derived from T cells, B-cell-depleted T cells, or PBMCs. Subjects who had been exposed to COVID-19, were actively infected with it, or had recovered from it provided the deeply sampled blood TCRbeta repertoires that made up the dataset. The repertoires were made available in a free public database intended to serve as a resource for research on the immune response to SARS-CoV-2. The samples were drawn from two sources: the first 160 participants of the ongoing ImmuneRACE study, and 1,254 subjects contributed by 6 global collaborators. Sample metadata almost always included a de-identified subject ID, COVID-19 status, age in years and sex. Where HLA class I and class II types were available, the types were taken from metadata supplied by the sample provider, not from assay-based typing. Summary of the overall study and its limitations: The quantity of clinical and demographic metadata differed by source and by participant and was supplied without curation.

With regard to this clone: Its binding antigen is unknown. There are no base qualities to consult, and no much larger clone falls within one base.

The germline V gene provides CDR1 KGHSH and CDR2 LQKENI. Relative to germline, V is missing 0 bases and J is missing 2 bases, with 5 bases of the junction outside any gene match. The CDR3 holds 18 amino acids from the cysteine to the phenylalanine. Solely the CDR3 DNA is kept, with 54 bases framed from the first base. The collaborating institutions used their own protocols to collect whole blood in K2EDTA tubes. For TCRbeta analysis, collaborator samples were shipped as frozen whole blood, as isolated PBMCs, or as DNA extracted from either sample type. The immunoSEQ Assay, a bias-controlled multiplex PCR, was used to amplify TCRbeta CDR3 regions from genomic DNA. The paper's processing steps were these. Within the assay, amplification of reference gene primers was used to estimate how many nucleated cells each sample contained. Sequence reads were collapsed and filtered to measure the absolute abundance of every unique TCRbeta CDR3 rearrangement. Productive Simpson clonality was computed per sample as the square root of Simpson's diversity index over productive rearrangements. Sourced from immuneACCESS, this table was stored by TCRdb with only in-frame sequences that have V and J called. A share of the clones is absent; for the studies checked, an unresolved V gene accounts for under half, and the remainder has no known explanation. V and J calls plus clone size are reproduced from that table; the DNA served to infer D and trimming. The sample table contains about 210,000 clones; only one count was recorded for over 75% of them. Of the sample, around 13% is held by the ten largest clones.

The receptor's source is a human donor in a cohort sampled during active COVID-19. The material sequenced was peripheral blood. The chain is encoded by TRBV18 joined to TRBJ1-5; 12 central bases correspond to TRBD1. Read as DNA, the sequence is TGTGCCAGCTCACCACCGGGACAGGGGGCGCCGGGCAATCAGCCCCAGCATTTT. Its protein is CASSPPGQGAPGNQPQHF.